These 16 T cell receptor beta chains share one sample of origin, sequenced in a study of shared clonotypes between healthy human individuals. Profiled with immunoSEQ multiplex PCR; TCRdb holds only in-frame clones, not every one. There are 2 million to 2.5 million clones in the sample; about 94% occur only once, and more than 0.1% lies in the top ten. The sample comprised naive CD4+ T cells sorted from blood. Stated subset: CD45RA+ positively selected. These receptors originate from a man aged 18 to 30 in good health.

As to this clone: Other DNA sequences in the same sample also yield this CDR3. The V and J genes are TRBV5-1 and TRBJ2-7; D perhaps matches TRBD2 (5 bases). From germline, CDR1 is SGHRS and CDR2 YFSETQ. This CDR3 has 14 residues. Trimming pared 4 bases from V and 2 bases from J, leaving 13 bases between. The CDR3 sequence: CASSPRTGTYEQYF. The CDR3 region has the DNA TGCGCCAGCAGCCCCAGGACGGGGACCTACGAGCAGTACTTC.

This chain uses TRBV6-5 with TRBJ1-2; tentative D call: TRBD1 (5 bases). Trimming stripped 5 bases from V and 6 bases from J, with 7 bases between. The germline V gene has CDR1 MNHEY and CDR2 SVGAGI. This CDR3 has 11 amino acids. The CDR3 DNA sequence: TGTGCCAGCAGTACCAGGGATGGCTACACCTTC. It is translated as CASSTRDGYTF.

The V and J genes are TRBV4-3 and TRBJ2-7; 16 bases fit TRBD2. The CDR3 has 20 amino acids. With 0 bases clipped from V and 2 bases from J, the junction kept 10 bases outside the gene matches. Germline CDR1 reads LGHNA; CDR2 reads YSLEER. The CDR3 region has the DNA TGCGCCAGCAGCCAAGACGCCCCGGGACTAGCGGGAGGGAAGACCTACGAGCAGTACTTC. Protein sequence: CASSQDAPGLAGGKTYEQYF.

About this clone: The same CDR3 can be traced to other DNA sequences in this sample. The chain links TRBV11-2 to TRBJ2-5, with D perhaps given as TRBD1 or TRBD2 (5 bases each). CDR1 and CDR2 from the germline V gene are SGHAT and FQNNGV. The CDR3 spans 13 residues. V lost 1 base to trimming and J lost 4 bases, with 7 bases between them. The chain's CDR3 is CASSLGGRETQYF. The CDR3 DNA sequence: TGTGCCAGCAGCTTAGGGGGGAGAGAGACCCAGTACTTC.

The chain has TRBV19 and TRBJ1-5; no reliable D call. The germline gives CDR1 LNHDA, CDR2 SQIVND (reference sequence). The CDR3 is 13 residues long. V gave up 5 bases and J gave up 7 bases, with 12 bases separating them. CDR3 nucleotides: TGTGCCAGTAGTGGGGAGATCGGGCAGCCCCAGCATTTT. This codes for CASSGEIGQPQHF. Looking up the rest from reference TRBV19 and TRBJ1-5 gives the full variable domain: DGGITQSPKYLFRKEGQNVTLSCEQNLNHDAMYWYRQDPGQGLRLIYYSQIVNDFQKGDIAEGYSVSREKKESFPLTVTSAQKNPTAFYLCASSGEIGQPQHFGDGTRLSIL.

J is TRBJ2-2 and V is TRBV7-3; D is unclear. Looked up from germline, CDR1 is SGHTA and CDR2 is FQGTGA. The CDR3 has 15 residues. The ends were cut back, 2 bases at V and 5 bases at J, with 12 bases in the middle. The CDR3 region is CASSLGTVRTGELFF. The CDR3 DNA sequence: TGTGCCAGCAGCTTAGGTACAGTTAGGACCGGGGAGCTGTTTTTT.

The CDR3 reads CASSYVGGPQYF. CDR3 in DNA: TGTGCCAGCAGTTACGTTGGGGGTCCCCAGTACTTC. V is TRBV6-5 and J is TRBJ2-5; TRBD1 or TRBD2 may be the D gene (5 bases each). Germline assignment: CDR1 MNHEY and CDR2 SVGAGI. The germline V and J ends were trimmed by 2 bases and 9 bases, with 10 bases remaining between them. The CDR3 runs 12 residues.

CDR3 region: CAISGGVNSNQPQHF. In nucleotides, the CDR3 is TGTGCCATCAGTGGAGGCGTGAATAGCAATCAGCCCCAGCATTTT. The chain employs TRBV10-3 and TRBJ1-5; D uncertain. Germline CDR1 is ENHRY and CDR2 is SYGVKD. The CDR3 contains 15 residues. V shed 4 bases and J shed 0 bases, with 10 bases lying between them.

The CDR3: CASSDGQGVYNEQFF. CDR3 nucleotides: TGCGCCAGCAGCGACGGACAGGGGGTCTACAATGAGCAGTTCTTC. The chain recombines TRBV5-1 with TRBJ2-1, with 10 bases matching TRBD1. Germline lookup yields CDR1 SGHRS and CDR2 YFSETQ. Unmatched junction bases numbered 4, after V lost 4 bases and J lost 3 bases. The CDR3 has 15 residues.

CDR3 DNA: TGTGCCAGCATTTTACAGGGGGGAAATAATTCACCCCTCCACTTT. This gives the protein CASILQGGNNSPLHF. The chain uses TRBV6-5 and TRBJ1-6; TRBD1 aligns across 8 bases. The germline V gene has CDR1 MNHEY and CDR2 SVGAGI. This CDR3 has 15 amino acids. After removal of 7 bases from V and 5 bases from J, the junction contained 7 bases not matched to a gene.

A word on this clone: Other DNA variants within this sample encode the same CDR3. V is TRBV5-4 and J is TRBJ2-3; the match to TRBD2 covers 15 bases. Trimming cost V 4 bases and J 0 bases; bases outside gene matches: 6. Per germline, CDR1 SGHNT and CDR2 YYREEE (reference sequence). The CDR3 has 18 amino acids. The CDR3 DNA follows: TGTGCCAGCAGCCCCGGGACTAGCGGGGGGACTAGCACAGATACGCAGTATTTT. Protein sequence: CASSPGTSGGTSTDTQYF.

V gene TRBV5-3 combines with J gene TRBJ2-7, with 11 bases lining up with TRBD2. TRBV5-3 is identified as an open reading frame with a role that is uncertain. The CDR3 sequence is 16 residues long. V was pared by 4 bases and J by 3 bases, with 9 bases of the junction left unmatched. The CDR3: CARSRTGLAVSYEQYF. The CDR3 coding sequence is TGTGCCAGAAGCCGGACGGGACTAGCGGTGAGCTACGAGCAGTACTTC.

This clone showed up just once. The chain's CDR3 is CASSIAGLVSDTQYF. The CDR3 DNA reads TGTGCCAGTAGTATAGCAGGACTAGTCTCCGATACGCAGTATTTT. The rearrangement uses TRBV19 and TRBJ2-3; TRBD2 matches 7 bases. The CDR3 runs 15 residues. The V segment lost 1 base and the J segment 6 bases; nucleotides outside the gene matches: 7. Germline lookup yields CDR1 LNHDA and CDR2 SQIVND (reference sequence).

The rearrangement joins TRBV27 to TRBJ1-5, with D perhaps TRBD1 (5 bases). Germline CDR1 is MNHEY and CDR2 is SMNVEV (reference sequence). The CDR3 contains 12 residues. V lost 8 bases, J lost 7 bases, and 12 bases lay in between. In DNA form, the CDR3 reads TGTGCCAGCGGCGAGGGGCGGCAGCCCCAGCATTTT. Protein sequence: CASGEGRQPQHF.

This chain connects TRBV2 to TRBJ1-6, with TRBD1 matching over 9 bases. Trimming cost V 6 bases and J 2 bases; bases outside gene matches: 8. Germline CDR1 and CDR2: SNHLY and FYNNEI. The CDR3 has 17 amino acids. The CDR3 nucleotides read TGTGCCAGCAGCCGATCACAGGGGGCCACCTATAATTCACCCCTCCACTTT. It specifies CASSRSQGATYNSPLHF.

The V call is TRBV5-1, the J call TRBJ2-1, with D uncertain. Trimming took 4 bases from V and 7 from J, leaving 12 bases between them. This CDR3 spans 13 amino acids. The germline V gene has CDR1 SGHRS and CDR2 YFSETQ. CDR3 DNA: TGCGCCAGCAGCCCGAACCCAGGAAATGAGCAGTTCTTC. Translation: CASSPNPGNEQFF.